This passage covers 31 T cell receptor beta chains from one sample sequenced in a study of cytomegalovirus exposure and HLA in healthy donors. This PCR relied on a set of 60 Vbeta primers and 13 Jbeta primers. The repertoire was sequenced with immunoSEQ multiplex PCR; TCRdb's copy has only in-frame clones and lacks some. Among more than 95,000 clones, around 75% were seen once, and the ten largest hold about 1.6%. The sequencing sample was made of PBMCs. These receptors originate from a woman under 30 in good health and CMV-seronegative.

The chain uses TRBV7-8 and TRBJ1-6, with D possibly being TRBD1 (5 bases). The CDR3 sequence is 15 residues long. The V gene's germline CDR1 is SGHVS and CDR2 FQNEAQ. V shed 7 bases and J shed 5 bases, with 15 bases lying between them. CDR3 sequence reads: CASTAGGADNSPLHF. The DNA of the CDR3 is TGTGCCAGCACCGCCGGGGGTGCCGATAATTCACCCCTCCACTTT.

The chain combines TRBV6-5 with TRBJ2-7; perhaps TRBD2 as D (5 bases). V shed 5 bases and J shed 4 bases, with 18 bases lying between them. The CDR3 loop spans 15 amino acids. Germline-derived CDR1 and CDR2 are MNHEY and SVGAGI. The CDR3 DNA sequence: TGTGCCAGCAGTCAACTACCGGAGGCATCTTACGAGCAGTACTTC. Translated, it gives CASSQLPEASYEQYF.

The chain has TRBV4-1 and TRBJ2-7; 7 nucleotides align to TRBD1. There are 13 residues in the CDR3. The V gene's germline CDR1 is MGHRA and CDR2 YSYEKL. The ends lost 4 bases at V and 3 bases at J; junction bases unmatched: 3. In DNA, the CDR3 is TGCGCCAGCAGCCGACAGGGTAGCTACGAGCAGTACTTC. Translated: CASSRQGSYEQYF.

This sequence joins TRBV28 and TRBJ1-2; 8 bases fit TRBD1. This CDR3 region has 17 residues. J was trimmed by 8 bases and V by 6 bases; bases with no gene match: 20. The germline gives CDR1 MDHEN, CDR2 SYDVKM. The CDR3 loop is CASSLVSPAGGEYGYTF. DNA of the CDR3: TGTGCCAGCAGCCTGGTTTCCCCGGCAGGGGGCGAGTACGGCTACACCTTC.

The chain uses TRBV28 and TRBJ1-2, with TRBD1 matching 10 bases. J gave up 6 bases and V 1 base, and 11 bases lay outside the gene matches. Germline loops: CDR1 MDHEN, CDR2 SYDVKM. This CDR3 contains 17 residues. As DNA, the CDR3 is TGTGCCAGCAGTTTATTGACAGGGGGCTGGGGGAGTCATGGCTACACCTTC. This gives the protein CASSLLTGGWGSHGYTF.

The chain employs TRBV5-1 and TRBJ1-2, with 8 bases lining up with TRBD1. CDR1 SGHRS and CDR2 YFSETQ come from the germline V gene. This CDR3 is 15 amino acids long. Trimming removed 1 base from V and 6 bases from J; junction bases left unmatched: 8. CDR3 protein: CASSLSQGARDGYTF. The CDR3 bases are TGCGCCAGCAGCTTGTCGCAGGGGGCGCGGGATGGCTACACCTTC.

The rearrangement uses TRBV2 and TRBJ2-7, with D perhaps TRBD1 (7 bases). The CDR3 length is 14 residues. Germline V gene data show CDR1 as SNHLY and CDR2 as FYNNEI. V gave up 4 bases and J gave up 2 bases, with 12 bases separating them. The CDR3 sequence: CASSGQGGTYEQYF. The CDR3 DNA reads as TGTGCCAGCAGTGGACAGGGAGGTACCTACGAGCAGTACTTC. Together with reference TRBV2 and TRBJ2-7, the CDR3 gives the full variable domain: EPEVTQTPSHQVTQMGQEVILRCVPISNHLYFYWYRQILGQKVEFLVSFYNNEISEKSEIFDDQFSVERPDGSNFTLKIRSTKLEDSAMYFCASSGQGGTYEQYFGPGTRLTVT.

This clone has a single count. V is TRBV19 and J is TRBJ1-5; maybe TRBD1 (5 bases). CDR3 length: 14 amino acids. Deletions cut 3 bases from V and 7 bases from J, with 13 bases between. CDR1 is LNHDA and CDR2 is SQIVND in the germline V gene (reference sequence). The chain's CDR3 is CASSIGQGGQPQHF. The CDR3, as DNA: TGTGCCAGTAGTATCGGGCAGGGAGGCCAGCCCCAGCATTTT.

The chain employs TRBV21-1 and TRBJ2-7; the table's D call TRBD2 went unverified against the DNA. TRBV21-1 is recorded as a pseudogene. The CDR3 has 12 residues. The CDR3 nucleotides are TGTGCCAGCAGCATCCTAAACTACGAGCAGTACTTC. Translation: CASSILNYEQYF.

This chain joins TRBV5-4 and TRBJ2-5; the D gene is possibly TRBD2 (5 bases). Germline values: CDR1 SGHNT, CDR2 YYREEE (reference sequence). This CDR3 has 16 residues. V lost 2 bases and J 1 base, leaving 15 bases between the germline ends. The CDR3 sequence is CASSFEVGLLQETQYF. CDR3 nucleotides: TGTGCCAGCAGCTTCGAGGTTGGACTCCTCCAAGAGACCCAGTACTTC.

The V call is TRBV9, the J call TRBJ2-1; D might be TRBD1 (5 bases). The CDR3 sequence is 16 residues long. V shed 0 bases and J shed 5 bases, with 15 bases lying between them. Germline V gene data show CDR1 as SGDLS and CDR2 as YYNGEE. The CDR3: CASSVGGRVGDNEQFF. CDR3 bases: TGTGCCAGCAGCGTAGGGGGCAGGGTAGGTGACAATGAGCAGTTCTTC.

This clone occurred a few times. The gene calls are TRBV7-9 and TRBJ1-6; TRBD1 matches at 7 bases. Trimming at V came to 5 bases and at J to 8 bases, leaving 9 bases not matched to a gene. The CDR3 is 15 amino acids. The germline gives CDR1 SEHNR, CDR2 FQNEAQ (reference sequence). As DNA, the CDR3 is TGTGCCAGCAGCCCGGGCGGCAGGGGGGATTCACCCCTCCACTTT. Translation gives CASSPGGRGDSPLHF.

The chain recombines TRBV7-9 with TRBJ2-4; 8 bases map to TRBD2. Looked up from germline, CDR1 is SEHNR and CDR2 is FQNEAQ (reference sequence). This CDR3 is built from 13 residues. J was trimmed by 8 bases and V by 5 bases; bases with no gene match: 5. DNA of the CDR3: TGTGCCAGCAGCCCCCCGGGGGGGCACATTCAGTACTTC. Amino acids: CASSPPGGHIQYF.

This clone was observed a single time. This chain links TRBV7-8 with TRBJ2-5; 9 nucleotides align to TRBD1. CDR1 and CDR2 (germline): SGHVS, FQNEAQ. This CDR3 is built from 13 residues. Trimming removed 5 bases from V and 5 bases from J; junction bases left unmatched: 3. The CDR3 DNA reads TGTGCCAGCAGCCAGGGGACAGGGGAGACCCAGTACTTC. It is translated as CASSQGTGETQYF. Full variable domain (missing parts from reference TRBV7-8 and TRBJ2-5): GAGVSQSPRYKVAKRGQDVALRCDPISGHVSLFWYQQALGQGPEFLTYFQNEAQLDKSGLPSDRFFAERPEGSVSTLKIQRTQQEDSAVYLCASSQGTGETQYFGPGTRLLVL.

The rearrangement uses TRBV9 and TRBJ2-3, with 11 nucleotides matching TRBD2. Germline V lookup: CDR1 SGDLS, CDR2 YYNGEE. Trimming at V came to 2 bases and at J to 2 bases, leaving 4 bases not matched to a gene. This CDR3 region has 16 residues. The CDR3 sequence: CASSVSGGAATDTQYF. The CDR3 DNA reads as TGTGCCAGCAGCGTTAGCGGGGGGGCCGCCACAGATACGCAGTATTTT. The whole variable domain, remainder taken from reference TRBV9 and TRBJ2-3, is DSGVTQTPKHLITATGQRVTLRCSPRSGDLSVYWYQQSLDQGLQFLIQYYNGEERAKGNILERFSAQQFPDLHSELNLSSLELGDSALYFCASSVSGGAATDTQYFGPGTRLTVL.

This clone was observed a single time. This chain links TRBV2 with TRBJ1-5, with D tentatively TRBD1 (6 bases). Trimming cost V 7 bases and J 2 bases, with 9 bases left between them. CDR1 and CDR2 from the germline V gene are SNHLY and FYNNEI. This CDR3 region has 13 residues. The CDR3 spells CASNRVGNQPQHF. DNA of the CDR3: TGTGCCAGCAACAGGGTCGGCAATCAGCCCCAGCATTTT.

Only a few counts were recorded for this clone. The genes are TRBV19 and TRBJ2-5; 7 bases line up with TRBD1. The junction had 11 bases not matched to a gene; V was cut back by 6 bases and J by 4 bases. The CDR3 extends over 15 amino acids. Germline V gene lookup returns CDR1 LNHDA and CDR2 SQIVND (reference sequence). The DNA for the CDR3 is TGTGCCAGTAGGACAACAGGGGTGAGGGGAGAGACCCAGTACTTC. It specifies CASRTTGVRGETQYF.

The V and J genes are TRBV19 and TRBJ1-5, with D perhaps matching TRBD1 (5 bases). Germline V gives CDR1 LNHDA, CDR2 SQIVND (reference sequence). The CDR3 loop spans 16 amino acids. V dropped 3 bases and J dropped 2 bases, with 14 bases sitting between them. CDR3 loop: CASSIWGEFGNQPQHF. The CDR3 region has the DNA TGTGCCAGTAGTATTTGGGGGGAGTTCGGCAATCAGCCCCAGCATTTT.

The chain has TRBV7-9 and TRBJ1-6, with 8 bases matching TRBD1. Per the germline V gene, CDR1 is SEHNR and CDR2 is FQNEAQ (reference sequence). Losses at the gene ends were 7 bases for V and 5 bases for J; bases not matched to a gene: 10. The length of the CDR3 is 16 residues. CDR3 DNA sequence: TGTGCCAGCACCAGAGCCGGGACAGGACATAATTCACCCCTCCACTTT. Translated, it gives CASTRAGTGHNSPLHF.

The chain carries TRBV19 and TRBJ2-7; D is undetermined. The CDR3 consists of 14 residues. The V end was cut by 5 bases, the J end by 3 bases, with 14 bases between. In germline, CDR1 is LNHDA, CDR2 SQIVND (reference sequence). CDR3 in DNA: TGTGCCAGTAGTCCGAAACAGTCCAACTACGAGCAGTACTTC. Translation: CASSPKQSNYEQYF. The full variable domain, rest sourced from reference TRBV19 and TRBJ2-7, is DGGITQSPKYLFRKEGQNVTLSCEQNLNHDAMYWYRQDPGQGLRLIYYSQIVNDFQKGDIAEGYSVSREKKESFPLTVTSAQKNPTAFYLCASSPKQSNYEQYFGPGTRLTVT.

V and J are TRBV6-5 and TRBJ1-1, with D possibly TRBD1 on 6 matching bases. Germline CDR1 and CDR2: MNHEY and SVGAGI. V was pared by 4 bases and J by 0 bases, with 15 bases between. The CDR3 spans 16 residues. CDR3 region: CASSFTRGLMNTEAFF. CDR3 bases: TGTGCCAGCAGTTTCACCAGGGGTCTAATGAACACTGAAGCTTTCTTT.

The CDR3 DNA sequence: TGTGCCTGGGCACCGGGACAGTATCAGCCCCAGCATTTT. Translating it yields CAWAPGQYQPQHF. This rearrangement joins TRBV30 to TRBJ1-5, with 7 nucleotides matching TRBD1. J was trimmed by 5 bases and V by 5 bases; bases with no gene match: 6. CDR3 length: 13 residues. Germline CDR1 is GTSNPN and CDR2 is SVGIG (reference sequence).

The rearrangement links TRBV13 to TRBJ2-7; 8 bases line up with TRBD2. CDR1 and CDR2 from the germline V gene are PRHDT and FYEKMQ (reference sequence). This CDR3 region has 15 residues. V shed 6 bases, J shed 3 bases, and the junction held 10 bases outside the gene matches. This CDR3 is CASRGGGGFGYEQYF. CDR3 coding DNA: TGTGCCAGCAGAGGCGGCGGGGGGTTTGGCTACGAGCAGTACTTC.

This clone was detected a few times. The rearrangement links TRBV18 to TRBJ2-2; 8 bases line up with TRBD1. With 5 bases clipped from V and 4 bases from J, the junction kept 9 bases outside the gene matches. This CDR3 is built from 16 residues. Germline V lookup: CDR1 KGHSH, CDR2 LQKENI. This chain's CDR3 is CASSDSGGATTGELFF. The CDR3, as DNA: TGTGCCAGCTCAGATTCAGGGGGCGCTACCACCGGGGAGCTGTTTTTT.

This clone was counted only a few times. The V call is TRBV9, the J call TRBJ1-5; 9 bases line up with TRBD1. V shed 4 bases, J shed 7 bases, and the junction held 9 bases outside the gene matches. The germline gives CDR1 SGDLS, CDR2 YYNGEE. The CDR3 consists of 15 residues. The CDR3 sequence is CASSPGQGVWQPQHF. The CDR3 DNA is TGTGCCAGCAGCCCGGGACAGGGAGTTTGGCAGCCCCAGCATTTT.

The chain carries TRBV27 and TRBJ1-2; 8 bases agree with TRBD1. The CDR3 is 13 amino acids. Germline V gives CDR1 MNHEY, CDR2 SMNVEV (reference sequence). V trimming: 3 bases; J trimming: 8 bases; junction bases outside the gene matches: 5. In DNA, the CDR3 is TGTGCCAGCAGTTTCACAGGACAGGGAGGCTACACCTTC. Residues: CASSFTGQGGYTF.

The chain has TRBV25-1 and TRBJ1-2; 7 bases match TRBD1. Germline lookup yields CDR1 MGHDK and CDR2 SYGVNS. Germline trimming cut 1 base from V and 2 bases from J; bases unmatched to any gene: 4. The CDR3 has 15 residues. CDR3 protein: CASSESVTGNYGYTF. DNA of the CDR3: TGTGCCAGCAGTGAATCTGTGACAGGGAACTATGGCTACACCTTC.

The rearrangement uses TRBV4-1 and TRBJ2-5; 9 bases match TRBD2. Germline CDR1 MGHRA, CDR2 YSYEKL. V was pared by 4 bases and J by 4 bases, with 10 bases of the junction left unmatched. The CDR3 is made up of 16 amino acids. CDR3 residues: CASSLGGGGAGETQYF. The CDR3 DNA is TGCGCCAGCAGCCTGGGGGGCGGGGGGGCAGGAGAGACCCAGTACTTC.

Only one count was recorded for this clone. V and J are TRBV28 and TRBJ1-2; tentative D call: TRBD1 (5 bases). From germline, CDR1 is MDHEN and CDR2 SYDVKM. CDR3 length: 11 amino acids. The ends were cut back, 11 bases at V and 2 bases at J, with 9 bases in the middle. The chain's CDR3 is CAAGGNYGYTF. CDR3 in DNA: TGTGCCGCTGGGGGGAACTATGGCTACACCTTC.

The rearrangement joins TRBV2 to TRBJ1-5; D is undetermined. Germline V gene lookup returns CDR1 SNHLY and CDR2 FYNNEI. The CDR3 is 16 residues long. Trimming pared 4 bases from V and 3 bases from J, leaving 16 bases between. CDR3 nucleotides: TGTGCCAGCAGTGCGACTTCACGTACCTCCAATCAGCCCCAGCATTTT. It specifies CASSATSRTSNQPQHF.

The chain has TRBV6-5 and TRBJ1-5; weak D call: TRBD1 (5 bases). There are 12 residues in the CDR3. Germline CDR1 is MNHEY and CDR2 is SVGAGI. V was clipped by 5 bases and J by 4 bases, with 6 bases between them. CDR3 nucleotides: TGTGCCAGCAGTAAGGGGAATCAGCCCCAGCATTTT. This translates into CASSKGNQPQHF.